The 21 T cell receptor beta chains listed next were all sequenced from one sample in a study of identical twins. TCRdb ran MiXCR on the 5' RACE reads and lists one entry per CDR3 protein. The data contain under 350,000 distinct CDR3 sequences, roughly 9% of them seen just once; the ten biggest clones take up around 7.1%. This sample also belongs to another study, concerning yellow fever vaccine responses in identical twins.

The sequencing sample was made of CD8+ T cells sorted from blood. All receptors come from a woman between 18 and 30 years old in good health.

The sample holds a few counts of this clonotype. The chain employs TRBV2 and TRBJ2-4; the match to TRBD1 covers 8 bases. The CDR3 extends over 13 amino acids. With V trimmed by 6 bases and J by 8 bases, 6 bases remained unmatched. Per germline, CDR1 SNHLY and CDR2 FYNNEI. The CDR3 bases are TGTGCCAGCAGGGGGGGACAGGCGGACATTCAGTACTTC. This encodes CASRGGQADIQYF. The variable domain in full, completed from reference TRBV2 and TRBJ2-4, reads EPEVTQTPSHQVTQMGQEVILRCVPISNHLYFYWYRQILGQKVEFLVSFYNNEISEKSEIFDDQFSVERPDGSNFTLKIRSTKLEDSAMYFCASRGGQADIQYFGAGTRLSVL.

This clonotype has a count of ten or more. The chain combines TRBV6-5 with TRBJ2-3; TRBD2 matches at 10 bases. The CDR3 totals 17 residues. Germline V gene lookup returns CDR1 MNHEY and CDR2 SVGAGI. V dropped 0 bases and J dropped 2; count of bases not matched to a gene: 5. The CDR3 loop is CASSYSILAGLTDTQYF. The CDR3 DNA reads TGTGCCAGCAGTTACTCGATACTAGCGGGGCTCACAGATACGCAGTATTTT.

There are many counts of this clonotype. The J gene is TRBJ2-7, the V gene TRBV7-9; 9 positions agree with TRBD1. CDR1 is SEHNR and CDR2 is FQNEAQ in the germline V gene (reference sequence). The V and J ends lost 3 bases and 2 bases, in that order; junction bases with no gene match: 5. The CDR3 has 15 amino acids. CDR3 sequence: CASSFGTGITYEQYF. CDR3 coding DNA: TGTGCCAGCAGCTTCGGGACAGGGATTACCTACGAGCAGTACTTC.

This clonotype has ten or more counts. The V call is TRBV29-1, the J call TRBJ2-7; D unresolved. This CDR3 is built from 13 residues. V dropped 4 bases and J dropped 4 bases, with 14 bases sitting between them. Looked up from germline, CDR1 is SQVTM and CDR2 is ANQGSEA. CDR3 in amino acids: CSVVGRSEYEQYF. DNA of the CDR3: TGCAGCGTTGTTGGGCGGTCGGAATACGAGCAGTACTTC.

Notes on this clonotype: A much larger clonotype is one base distant, so this may be a read error. The DNA of the CDR3 is TGTGCCATCAGTTTCCCCCCGGGCAGGGCACTTGCAGATACGCAGTATTTT. This encodes CAISFPPGRALADTQYF. The rearrangement joins TRBV12-3 or TRBV12-4 to TRBJ2-3, with D perhaps matching TRBD1 (5 bases). The CDR3 is made up of 17 amino acids.

V usage is TRBV7-6 and J usage is TRBJ2-1; 8 bases are shared with TRBD1. CDR1 is SGHVS, CDR2 FNYEAQ, per germline. The CDR3 is 17 residues long. Losses at the gene ends were 5 bases for V and 0 bases for J; bases not matched to a gene: 9. CDR3 nucleotide sequence: TGTGCCAGCAGCCCGCGACAGGGGACAGGCTCCTACAATGAGCAGTTCTTC. Its translation is CASSPRQGTGSYNEQFF.

This clonotype appeared a few times. The V call is TRBV5-1, the J call TRBJ2-7; the match to TRBD1 covers 11 bases. Germline V gene sequence: CDR1 SGHRS, CDR2 YFSETQ. With 4 bases clipped from V and 4 bases from J, the junction kept 4 bases outside the gene matches. The CDR3 consists of 14 residues. The CDR3 region has the DNA TGCGCCAGCAGCGAGGGACAGGGGGGTTACGAGCAGTACTTC. The encoded protein is CASSEGQGGYEQYF.

This clonotype was seen more than once but under ten times. The CDR3 DNA is TGTGCCAGCAGTTACGATATCAATGAGCAGTTCTTC. Translating it yields CASSYDINEQFF. J is TRBJ2-1 and V is TRBV6-2 or TRBV6-3; D gene unclear. Trimming cost V 2 bases and J 6 bases, with 5 bases left between them. Per the germline V gene, CDR1 is MNHEY and CDR2 is SVGEGT. The CDR3 extends over 12 amino acids.

The chain couples TRBV12-3 or TRBV12-4 to TRBJ2-7; D not resolved. The length of the CDR3 is 15 residues. The V and J ends lost 1 base and 0 bases respectively, with 10 bases between them. CDR3 in amino acids: CASSLVAGVSYEQYF. As DNA, the CDR3 is TGTGCCAGCAGTTTAGTCGCAGGCGTCTCCTACGAGCAGTACTTC.

The chain carries TRBV25-1 and TRBJ2-4; D is undetermined. The V gene lost 5 bases and the J gene lost 0 bases, with 8 bases spanning the gap. From germline, CDR1 is MGHDK and CDR2 SYGVNS. CDR3 length: 14 amino acids. CDR3 in DNA: TGTGCCAGCAGTAAAGGAGTAGCCAAAAACATTCAGTACTTC. It yields the protein CASSKGVAKNIQYF.

This clonotype has a handful of counts. This chain joins TRBV27 and TRBJ2-1, with D maybe TRBD1 (6 bases). CDR1 and CDR2 from the germline V gene are MNHEY and SMNVEV (reference sequence). The CDR3 extends over 18 amino acids. The V end was cut by 6 bases, the J end by 2 bases, with 23 bases between. CDR3 sequence: CASSHFIRDTKPYNEQFF. DNA for the CDR3: TGTGCCAGCAGCCATTTCATTAGGGACACAAAGCCCTACAATGAGCAGTTCTTC.

This clonotype was seen ten or more times. The chain couples TRBV12-3 or TRBV12-4 to TRBJ1-1; no definite D call. The CDR3 has 12 amino acids. The V and J ends lost 6 bases and 2 bases respectively, with 7 bases between them. CDR3 coding DNA: TGTGCCAGCAGCTGGGCTAACACTGAAGCTTTCTTT. This codes for CASSWANTEAFF.

This rearrangement joins TRBV20-1 to TRBJ1-1; D is undetermined. Trimming cost V 3 bases and J 11 bases, with 10 bases left between them. The CDR3 loop spans 10 amino acids. Germline V CDR1 and CDR2: DFQATT, SNEGSKA (reference sequence). In nucleotides, the CDR3 is TGCAGTGCTAGCGAGGTTGGGGCTTTCTTT. It translates to CSASEVGAFF.

This clonotype turned up a few times. This chain joins TRBV4-3 and TRBJ2-3; possibly TRBD1 or TRBD2 for D (5 bases each). The V gene's germline CDR1 is LGHNA and CDR2 YSLEER. Trimming removed 3 bases at V and 0 bases at J, with 19 bases between. The CDR3 runs to 18 residues. The CDR3 protein is CASSHLATTGTSTDTQYF. In DNA form, the CDR3 reads TGCGCCAGCAGCCATTTGGCGACTACAGGCACTAGCACAGATACGCAGTATTTT.

The table lists this clonotype with a few counts. The CDR3 DNA is TGCAGCGTTCCGTTGGTTAACACCGGGGAGCTGTTTTTT. Amino acid sequence: CSVPLVNTGELFF. The chain joins TRBV29-1 to TRBJ2-2; D call uncertain. Deletions cut 5 bases from V and 2 bases from J, with 9 bases between. CDR3 length: 13 residues. Germline-derived CDR1 and CDR2 are SQVTM and ANQGSEA.

This clonotype has a handful of counts. The chain combines TRBV29-1 with TRBJ2-7; 11 nucleotides line up with TRBD2. Germline trimming cut 4 bases from V and 2 bases from J; bases unmatched to any gene: 4. CDR1 is SQVTM and CDR2 is ANQGSEA in the germline V gene. The CDR3 loop spans 14 amino acids. CDR3 DNA: TGCAGCGTTGCACTAGCGGGGGCCCCCTACGAGCAGTACTTC. This translates into CSVALAGAPYEQYF.

The chain has TRBV20-1 and TRBJ2-7; the D gene is possibly TRBD1 (6 bases). V gave up 3 bases and J gave up 0 bases, with 12 bases separating them. CDR1 and CDR2 (germline): DFQATT, SNEGSKA (reference sequence). The CDR3 is 14 amino acids. The CDR3 spells CSASVRGSSYEQYF. Here the CDR3 DNA reads TGCAGTGCTAGTGTCAGGGGAAGCTCCTACGAGCAGTACTTC.

This clonotype was seen at least ten times. The chain couples TRBV14 to TRBJ2-7; D is ambiguous. There are 14 residues in the CDR3. Germline V gene data show CDR1 as SGHDN and CDR2 as FVKESK. The germline V and J ends were trimmed by 4 bases and 4 bases, with 14 bases remaining between them. The chain's CDR3 is CASSPQNVVYEQYF. CDR3 DNA: TGTGCCAGCAGCCCCCAGAATGTGGTTTACGAGCAGTACTTC.

The genes are TRBV15 and TRBJ2-5; the match to TRBD1 covers 7 bases. CDR1 is LNHNV and CDR2 is YYDKDF in the germline V gene (reference sequence). The CDR3 runs 12 residues. The V and J ends lost 4 bases and 5 bases, in that order; junction bases with no gene match: 1. CDR3 sequence: CATSKGAETQYF. The CDR3 DNA is TGTGCCACCAGCAAGGGGGCTGAGACCCAGTACTTC.

This clonotype was recorded at least ten times. This rearrangement joins TRBV28 to TRBJ2-2; a possible D gene is TRBD2 (5 bases). The V end was cut by 5 bases, the J end by 6 bases, with 13 bases between. Germline V gene lookup returns CDR1 MDHEN and CDR2 SYDVKM. The CDR3 is 14 amino acids. The CDR3 bases are TGTGCCAGCAGTCAAGGACTGACCGCCGGGGAGCTGTTTTTT. This gives the protein CASSQGLTAGELFF.

Ten or more counts support this clonotype. This chain connects TRBV25-1 to TRBJ2-7; possibly TRBD2 for D (6 bases). From germline, CDR1 is MGHDK and CDR2 SYGVNS. The CDR3 extends over 15 amino acids. The V gene lost 1 base and the J gene lost 1 base, with 11 bases spanning the gap. CDR3 sequence (DNA): TGTGCCAGCAGTGAATGGGGGGTGAGTTCCTACGAGCAGTACTTC. Its protein product is CASSEWGVSSYEQYF.